The text below deals with one T cell receptor beta chain. Within the sample, other DNA sequences also encode this same CDR3. Trimming took off 2 bases at V and 0 bases at J, with 9 bases between the two ends. CDR3 length: 15 amino acids. CDR1 and CDR2 from the germline V gene are SGDLS and YYNGEE. This entry comes from a study of blood T cell repertoires in COVID-19. About the study: Whether acute or convalescent, the COVID-19 samples came from the United States, Italy and Spain.

Original handling: Counts of nucleated cells, estimated from reference gene primer amplification, were obtained. Data came from immunoSEQ multiplex PCR; TCRdb stores just in-frame clones and leaves some out. Clonal size and the V and J genes are those of that table, whereas D and trimming came from the DNA. Counted here are about 240,000 clones, approximately 83% occurring once; the ten biggest clones make up roughly a tenth. The sample comprised peripheral blood. This TCR was recovered from a woman older than 75 with acute or convalescent COVID-19. V and J are TRBV9 and TRBJ2-1; D not resolved. The CDR3 region has the DNA TGTGCCAGCAGCGTCGGTTTGAGCTCCTACAATGAGCAGTTCTTC. It encodes CASSVGLSSYNEQFF.